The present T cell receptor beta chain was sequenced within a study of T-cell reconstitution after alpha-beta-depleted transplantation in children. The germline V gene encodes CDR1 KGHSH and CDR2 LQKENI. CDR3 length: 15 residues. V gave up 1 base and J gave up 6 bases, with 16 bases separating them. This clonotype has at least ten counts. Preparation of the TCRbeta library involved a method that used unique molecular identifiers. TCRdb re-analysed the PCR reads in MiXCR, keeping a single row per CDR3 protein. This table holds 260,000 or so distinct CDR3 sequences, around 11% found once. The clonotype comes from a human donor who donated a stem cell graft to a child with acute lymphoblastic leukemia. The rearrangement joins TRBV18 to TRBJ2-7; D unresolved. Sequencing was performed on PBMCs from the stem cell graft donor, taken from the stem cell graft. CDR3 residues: CASSPRTAGLFEQYF. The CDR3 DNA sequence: TGTGCCAGCTCACCACGGACGGCCGGGTTGTTCGAGCAGTACTTC.